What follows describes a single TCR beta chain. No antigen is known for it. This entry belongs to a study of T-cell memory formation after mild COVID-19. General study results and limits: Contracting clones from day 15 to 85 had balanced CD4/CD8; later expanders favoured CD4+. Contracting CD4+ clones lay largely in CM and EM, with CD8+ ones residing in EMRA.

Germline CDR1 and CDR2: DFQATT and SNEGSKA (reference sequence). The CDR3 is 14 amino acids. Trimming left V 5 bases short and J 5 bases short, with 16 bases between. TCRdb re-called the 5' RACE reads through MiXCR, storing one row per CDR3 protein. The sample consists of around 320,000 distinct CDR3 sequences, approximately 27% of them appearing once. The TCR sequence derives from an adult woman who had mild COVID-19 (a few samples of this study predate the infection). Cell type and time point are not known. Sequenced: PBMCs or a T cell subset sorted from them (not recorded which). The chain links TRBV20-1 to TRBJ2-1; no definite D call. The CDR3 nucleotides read TGCAGTGCTCTCGACCTAGATGCCCACAATGAGCAGTTCTTC. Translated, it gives CSALDLDAHNEQFF.